Below, 13 T cell receptor beta chains from the same sample are listed, as sequenced in a study of CXCR3-negative and CXCR3-positive naive CD8 T cells. Study observations and caveats: Hydrophobicity was higher for TRB CDR3s found in CXCR3-positive naive cells than in CXCR3-negative naive cells.

Their target antigens are unknown. 5' RACE that incorporated UMI labels was used to prepare the TRB cDNA libraries. TCRdb re-called the 5' RACE reads; every CDR3 protein appears as one record, without DNA. The sample's table shows roughly 130,000 distinct CDR3 sequences. The sequenced material came from naive CXCR3+ CD8+ T cells from blood. Subset reported: CD45RO-CCR7+CD27+CD95- naive CD8+ T cells expressing CXCR3 (TNR3+). The receptor source for this set is a human donor in good health. Some clones in this sample may be carry-over from other donors' samples.

The rearrangement joins TRBV7-9 to TRBJ2-7; TCRdb reports TRBD1, a call that lacks DNA to check it against. Germline V lookup: CDR1 SEHNR, CDR2 FQNEAQ (reference sequence). The CDR3 has 14 residues. CDR3 loop: CASSPWQVAYEQYF. The whole variable domain, filled in from reference TRBV7-9 and TRBJ2-7, reads DTGVSQNPRHKITKRGQNVTFRCDPISEHNRLYWYRQTLGQGPEFLTYFQNEAQLEKSRLLSDRFSAERPKGSFSTLEIQRTEQGDSAMYLCASSPWQVAYEQYFGPGTRLTVT.

The CDR3 loop is CASSPPTDRGDGYTF. This sequence joins TRBV4-2 and TRBJ1-2; checking the TCRdb D call of TRBD1 is not possible without DNA. CDR3 length: 15 amino acids. Germline V lookup: CDR1 LGHNA, CDR2 YNFKEQ.

V usage is TRBV5-6 and J usage is TRBJ1-5; with no DNA, the TCRdb D assignment of TRBD1 cannot be verified. The CDR3 covers 15 residues. Germline V lookup: CDR1 SGHDT, CDR2 YYEEEE. This CDR3 reads CASSLIGTVNQPQHF.

The genes are TRBV6-2 or TRBV6-3 and TRBJ2-7. CDR3 length equals 13 residues. Germline CDR1 reads MNHEY; CDR2 reads SVGEGT. CDR3 loop: CASSYEVTYEQYF.

The genes are TRBV20-1 and TRBJ2-7; TCRdb lists TRBD2, though no DNA is available to test this call. This CDR3 has 14 amino acids. Germline CDR1 DFQATT, CDR2 SNEGSKA (reference sequence). The CDR3 is CSAPDGSGVDEQYF.

This sequence joins TRBV29-1 and TRBJ2-7; TCRdb picks TRBD2, but there is no DNA to check that call. CDR3 size: 15 residues. Germline CDR1 is SQVTM and CDR2 is ANQGSEA. This CDR3 reads CSVGGLAGGRNEQYF.

The CDR3 sequence: CASSQTDSGVSSYEQYF. The rearrangement links TRBV3-1 to TRBJ2-7; TCRdb gives TRBD2 as the D gene, but with no DNA this cannot be confirmed. This CDR3 has 17 amino acids. Germline CDR1 reads LGHDT; CDR2 reads YNNKEL (reference sequence).

The J gene is TRBJ2-7, the V gene TRBV7-9; the D call of TRBD2 rests on TCRdb alone, since no DNA is present to check it. CDR1 is SEHNR, CDR2 FQNEAQ, per germline (reference sequence). The CDR3 covers 14 residues. The CDR3 reads CASSLELAGSEQYF.

This chain connects TRBV3-1 to TRBJ2-7; the D call of TRBD2 rests on TCRdb alone, since no DNA is present to check it. This CDR3 is built from 15 residues. CDR1 and CDR2 from the germline V gene are LGHDT and YNNKEL (reference sequence). The CDR3 loop reads CASSRGLAATYEQYF.

This chain uses TRBV15 with TRBJ2-3. Germline loops: CDR1 LNHNV, CDR2 YYDKDF (reference sequence). The CDR3 extends over 15 amino acids. CDR3 residues: CATSRVMGQTDTQYF.

This rearrangement joins TRBV5-6 to TRBJ2-7; absent DNA, TCRdb's TRBD1 call cannot be checked. Per the germline V gene, CDR1 is SGHDT and CDR2 is YYEEEE. The CDR3 is made up of 13 amino acids. The CDR3 region is CASSLAGDHEQYF.

This chain connects TRBV7-3 to TRBJ2-1. CDR3 size: 15 residues. Looked up from germline, CDR1 is SGHTA and CDR2 is FQGTGA. Here the CDR3 reads CASSLMLSSYNEQFF. The whole variable domain, filled in from reference TRBV7-3 and TRBJ2-1, reads GAGVSQTPSNKVTEKGKYVELRCDPISGHTALYWYRQSLGQGPEFLIYFQGTGAADDSGLPNDRFFAVRPEGSVSTLKIQRTERGDSAVYLCASSLMLSSYNEQFFGPGTRLTVL.

The chain is built from TRBV5-6 and TRBJ2-3; the TRBD2 assignment by TCRdb is unverifiable without DNA. The length of the CDR3 is 18 residues. The germline CDR1 and CDR2 sequences are SGHDT and YYEEEE. Here the CDR3 reads CASSTATLAGGNTDTQYF.